This T cell receptor beta chain is drawn from a study of blood T cell repertoires in COVID-19. Clinical history reported by participants formed the basis on which cohorts were assigned. CDR1 and CDR2 (germline): MNHNY, SVGAGI (reference sequence). After removal of 5 bases from V and 3 bases from J, the junction contained 11 bases not matched to a gene. The length of the CDR3 is 18 residues. Sequencing was performed with immunoSEQ multiplex PCR; in TCRdb, only in-frame clones are kept and a portion is missing. In the table there are 470,000 or so clones, about 90% of which are singletons. This clone was seen only a few times.

The sequence was obtained from a young woman with acute COVID-19. The sample comprised PBMCs or T cells enriched from blood (not recorded which). The chain has TRBV6-6 and TRBJ2-7, with TRBD2 matching 15 bases. CDR3 loop: CASSPRRTSGGAYYEQYF. CDR3 DNA sequence: TGTGCCAGCAGTCCGAGAAGGACTAGCGGGGGGGCGTACTACGAGCAGTACTTC.